The T cell receptor (beta chain) under discussion was sequenced for a study of OX40 agonist ivuxolimab in advanced cancers. Per germline, CDR1 SGHTA and CDR2 FQGTGA. The CDR3 is 16 residues long. Unmatched junction bases numbered 7, after V lost 0 bases and J lost 7 bases. Patients were excluded for autoimmune disease history or systemic immunosuppression. Here immunoSEQ multiplex PCR was the method, and the copy in TCRdb shows in-frame clones only, minus some. The sample contains about 80,000 clones, approximately 92% of which appear only once. The genes are TRBV7-3 and TRBJ2-1; 9 bases match TRBD2. The starting material was CD4+ or CD8+ T cells sorted from blood, obtained in a trial of the OX40 agonist ivuxolimab. This receptor was taken from an adult with an advanced solid tumor such as melanoma, head and neck, liver or kidney cancer. CDR3 DNA: TGTGCCAGCAGCTTAACCGGGACTAGCCGGTTTAATGAGCAGTTCTTC. Amino acids: CASSLTGTSRFNEQFF. The entire variable domain, with the rest obtained from reference TRBV7-3 and TRBJ2-1, is as follows: GAGVSQTPSNKVTEKGKYVELRCDPISGHTALYWYRQSLGQGPEFLIYFQGTGAADDSGLPNDRFFAVRPEGSVSTLKIQRTERGDSAVYLCASSLTGTSRFNEQFFGPGTRLTVL.